The entry below describes one T cell receptor (beta chain). This clone came up once. Its antigen remains unidentified. Nothing much larger sits one base from this clone, and base qualities are not available. V is trimmed back by 0 bases and J by 3 bases, and the junction contains 8 bases that no gene match accounts for. From the cysteine up to the phenylalanine, the CDR3 has a length of 18 residues. The read is trimmed to its CDR3 DNA, 54 bases read in frame from base 1. The germline V gene provides CDR1 SGHRS and CDR2 YFSETQ. The data stem from a study of OX40 agonist ivuxolimab in advanced cancers. At the level of the whole study: The costimulatory receptor OX40 (CD134) was targeted by ivuxolimab, a fully human IgG2 agonistic monoclonal antibody. Intravenous ivuxolimab was administered to patients every 2 weeks at six dose levels: 0.01, 0.1, 0.3, 1.5, 3 and 10 mg/kg. Of the approximately 54 patients in dose escalation, around 20 had hepatocellular carcinoma, roughly 15 had melanoma, 9 had renal cell carcinoma and 9 had head and neck cancer. The dose-escalation cohort was roughly 87% male with a mean age of about 60 years, ranging from roughly 23 to 90. Prior anti-PD-1, anti-PD-L1 or anti-CTLA-4 therapy was permitted, and checkpoint inhibitors had been received by roughly two fifths of dose-escalation patients. Partial responses were achieved by three dose-escalation patients, of whom one had hepatocellular carcinoma and two had cutaneous melanoma. The purpose of peripheral TCRbeta sequencing was to test whether ivuxolimab changed TCR sequence diversity and led to clonal T-cell expansion. The paper reports the monotherapy dose-escalation portion (N ≈ 52 patients) of the phase I ivuxolimab trial.

To sequence the TCRbeta CDR3 region, genomic DNA was isolated from the sorted cells. The immunoSEQ Assay was used to sequence the TCRbeta CDR3 regions. The immuneACCESS repertoire file appears here via TCRdb, limited to in-frame rearrangements. These files lack a portion of the clones; in checked studies, under half of the deficit traces to unresolved V genes, and the cause of the others is not known. For this sample the table gives 65,000 to 85,000 clones, of which roughly 86% were detected only once. In total, the top ten clones hold around 2.5% of the sample. Broad study findings and their caveats: Partial responders in the 0.1-3.0 mg/kg groups had among the lowest normalized peripheral clonal expansion, especially among CD8+ T cells. Which antigens the clonally expanded peripheral T cells were specific for was not determined. After ivuxolimab, expanded clones were on average more numerous among CD8+ T cells than among CD4+ T cells. At doses of 0.1 to 3.0 mg/kg, clonal expansion of both CD4+ and CD8+ blood T cells was observed from baseline to week 6. Low levels of normalized T-cell clonal expansion were also seen in some nonresponding patients.

The trial excluded patients who had a history of autoimmune disease or who were on systemic immunosuppression. Peripheral blood for TCR sequencing was drawn from every dose cohort at baseline, at cycle 4 day 1 and at cycle 7 day 1. Samples came from an open-label, multicenter, first-in-human phase I dose-escalation trial of ivuxolimab. Adults with locally advanced or metastatic melanoma, renal cell carcinoma, hepatocellular carcinoma or head and neck squamous cell carcinoma were enrolled in the trial. Before TCR sequencing, CD4+ T cells and CD8+ T cells from peripheral blood were sorted into separate populations.

Sequencing used CD4+ or CD8+ T cells sorted from blood, obtained in a trial of the OX40 agonist ivuxolimab. The V and J genes are TRBV5-1 and TRBJ2-2, with TRBD2 matching 10 junction bases. This sequence originates from an adult with an advanced solid tumor such as melanoma, head and neck, liver or kidney cancer. The CDR3 has the sequence CASSLAPSGGAYTGELFF. The nucleotides are TGCGCCAGCAGCTTGGCCCCAAGCGGGGGGGCCTACACCGGGGAGCTGTTTTTT.